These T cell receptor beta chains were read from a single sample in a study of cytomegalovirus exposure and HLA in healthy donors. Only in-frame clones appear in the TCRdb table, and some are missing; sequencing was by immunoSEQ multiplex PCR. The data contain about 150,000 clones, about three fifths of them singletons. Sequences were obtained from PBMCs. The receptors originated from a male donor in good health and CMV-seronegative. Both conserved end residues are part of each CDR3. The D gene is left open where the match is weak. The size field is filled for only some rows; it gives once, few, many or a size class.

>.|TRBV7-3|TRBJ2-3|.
TGTGCCAGCAGCAGAGGTATTAGTGTACAACGCACAGATACGCAGTATTTT
CASSRGISVQRTDTQYF
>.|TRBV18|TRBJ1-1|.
TGTGCCAGCTCATCCGTGGGGGCGTTGAACACTGAAGCTTTCTTT
CASSSVGALNTEAFF
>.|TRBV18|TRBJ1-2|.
TGTGCCAGCTCACCAGATCTATCCGACAGGTTTTATGGCTACACCTTC
CASSPDLSDRFYGYTF
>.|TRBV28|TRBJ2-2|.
TGTGCCAGTCTAAGGGGCAGGGCGAACACCGGGGAGCTGTTTTTT
CASLRGRANTGELFF
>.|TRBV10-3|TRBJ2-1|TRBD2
TGTGCCATCAGTGACAGCGGGGGACTCAATGAGCAGTTCTTC
CAISDSGGLNEQFF
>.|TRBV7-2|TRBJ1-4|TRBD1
TGTGCCAGCAGCTTCCAGGGGGGTAATGAAAAACTGTTTTTT
CASSFQGGNEKLFF
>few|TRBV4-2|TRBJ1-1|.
TGTGCCAGCAGCCAAGAATGGGGACACATGAACACTGAAGCTTTCTTT
CASSQEWGHMNTEAFF
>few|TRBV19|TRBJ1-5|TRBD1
TGTGCCAGTAGTTTAGGGCCGGGACAGGGTCTTAATCAGCCCCAGCATTTT
CASSLGPGQGLNQPQHF
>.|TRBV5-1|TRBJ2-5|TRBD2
TGCGCCAGCAGCCTCGGACTAGCCACCCTAAGTCAAGAGACCCAGTACTTC
CASSLGLATLSQETQYF
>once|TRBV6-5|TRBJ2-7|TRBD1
TGTGCCAGCAGTTCCCTTGGGACAGGGGGCTTCTACGAGCAGTACTTC
CASSSLGTGGFYEQYF
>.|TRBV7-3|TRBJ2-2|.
TGTGCCAGCAGCTTAGACAGTTACACCGGGGAGCTGTTTTTT
CASSLDSYTGELFF
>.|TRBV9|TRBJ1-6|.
TGTGCCAGCAGCGTAGGACAAGGCAGCGGCGGGAGCTCCTATAATTCACCCCTCCACTTT
CASSVGQGSGGSSYNSPLHF
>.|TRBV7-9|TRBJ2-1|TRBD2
TGTGCCAGCAGCTTATTAGCGGGGGGATACAATGAGCAGTTCTTC
CASSLLAGGYNEQFF
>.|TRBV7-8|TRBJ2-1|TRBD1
TGTGCCAGCAGCATCCGGGACAGGGTGGACAATGAGCAGTTCTTC
CASSIRDRVDNEQFF
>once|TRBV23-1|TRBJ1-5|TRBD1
TGCGCCAGCAGTCCCCCCCGTGGGGACAGGGGTCCCAATCAGCCCCAGCATTTT
CASSPPRGDRGPNQPQHF
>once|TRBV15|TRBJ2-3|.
TGTGCCACCAGCGAGGGCCCAAATACGCAGTATTTT
CATSEGPNTQYF
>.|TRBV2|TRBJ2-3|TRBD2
TGTGCCAGCAGGAGAGCGGGGGGTACAGATACGCAGTATTTT
CASRRAGGTDTQYF
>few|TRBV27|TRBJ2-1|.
TGTGCCAGCAGTTTAAATCGAGGGGGCAATGAGCAGTTCTTC
CASSLNRGGNEQFF
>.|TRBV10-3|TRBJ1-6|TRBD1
TGTGCCATCAGTGAGGCCCGGGACAGGGTGAGTAATTCACCCCTCCACTTT
CAISEARDRVSNSPLHF